This T cell receptor (beta chain) was recovered during a study of regulatory T cells in long-lasting Graves disease. Arm-PCR with iRepertoire HTBI primers amplified the CDR3 regions for these TCR beta libraries. TCRdb reprocessed the multiplex PCR reads with MiXCR, giving one entry per CDR3 protein. This sample yields roughly 520,000 distinct CDR3 sequences, of which around 12% are seen a single time; around 9.3% belongs to the top ten. Indicated time point: newly diagnosed GD, antithyroid drugs for less than 3 months. After RNA was extracted from PBMCs, the TCR library was made from it. These data were also filed under a second study, of T cells in Graves' hyperthyroidism and ophthalmopathy.

The TCR originated in a woman aged 25 to 39 with Graves disease. Source: peripheral blood mononuclear cells (PBMCs), taken at new diagnosis, from a patient treated with antithyroid drugs.

The CDR3 region has the DNA TGTGCCAGCAGCCAAAGGACCAGACTAGCGCGCAGCTCCTACAATGAGCAGTTCTTC. Residues: CASSQRTRLARSSYNEQFF. V and J are TRBV3-1 and TRBJ2-1; 8 positions agree with TRBD2. CDR3 size: 19 residues. Germline V gives CDR1 LGHDT, CDR2 YNNKEL (reference sequence). V was pared by 2 bases and J by 0 bases, with 12 bases of the junction left unmatched.